The 10 T cell receptor beta chains reported below all come from one sample, sequenced in a study of cytomegalovirus exposure and HLA in healthy donors. The PCR had 60 Vbeta and 13 Jbeta primers. Profiling relied on immunoSEQ multiplex PCR, and the TCRdb table lists in-frame clones only, not all of them. The top ten clones hold about 2% of a sample with more than 65,000 clones, about four fifths of them seen once. The source material was PBMCs. The receptors here all came from a man younger than 30 in good health and CMV-seronegative.

The chain combines TRBV6-6 with TRBJ2-3, with 10 bases identical to TRBD2. The CDR3 is 15 amino acids. The germline V gene encodes CDR1 MNHNY and CDR2 SVGAGI (reference sequence). The V segment lost 6 bases and the J segment 7 bases; nucleotides outside the gene matches: 10. The CDR3 here is CASSSTSGVSNTQYF. CDR3 sequence (DNA): TGTGCCAGCAGCTCAACTAGCGGGGTGTCAAATACGCAGTATTTT.

This rearrangement joins TRBV11-1 to TRBJ1-2, with 10 bases that match TRBD1. V lost 5 bases and J lost 0; bases outside the gene matches: 9. Germline CDR1 is SGHAT and CDR2 is FQDESV (reference sequence). The CDR3 loop spans 17 amino acids. CDR3 DNA: TGTGCCAGCAGCCAACCCCGGGGACAGGGGACTAACTATGGCTACACCTTC. It is translated as CASSQPRGQGTNYGYTF. Combining the CDR3 with reference TRBV11-1 and TRBJ1-2 gives the whole variable domain EAEVAQSPRYKITEKSQAVAFWCDPISGHATLYWYRQILGQGPELLVQFQDESVVDDSQLPKDRFSAERLKGVDSTLKIQPAELGDSAMYLCASSQPRGQGTNYGYTFGSGTRLTVV.

The chain joins TRBV10-3 to TRBJ1-1, with a tentative D call TRBD1 (6 bases). Germline CDR1 ENHRY, CDR2 SYGVKD. CDR3 length equals 16 residues. V was cut by 3 bases and J by 8 bases, with 22 bases left in between. The CDR3 DNA follows: TGTGCCATCAGTGACCTAAGGGTAGTGCAGGGGTCGGAAGCTTTCTTT. This translates into CAISDLRVVQGSEAFF.

A single count supports this clone. The J gene is TRBJ2-4, the V gene TRBV30; TRBD1 might be the D (6 bases). Deletions cut 0 bases from V and 3 bases from J, with 18 bases between. The CDR3 has 17 amino acids. The V gene's germline CDR1 is GTSNPN and CDR2 SVGIG (reference sequence). CDR3 protein: CAWSVLGSDRYKNIQYF. CDR3 coding DNA: TGTGCCTGGAGTGTACTCGGATCGGACAGATACAAAAACATTCAGTACTTC.

The chain couples TRBV9 to TRBJ2-7; perhaps TRBD1 as D (6 bases). CDR3 size: 12 residues. Germline assignment: CDR1 SGDLS and CDR2 YYNGEE. With 7 bases removed from V and 3 bases from J, the gap between germline ends came to 11 bases. In DNA, the CDR3 is TGTGCCAGCCAGGGGACAAACTACGAGCAGTACTTC. Translating it yields CASQGTNYEQYF.

CDR3: CASSLGRQETQYF. The CDR3 DNA reads as TGTGCCAGCAGCTTAGGGAGGCAAGAGACCCAGTACTTC. The chain uses TRBV7-2 and TRBJ2-5, with D perhaps matching TRBD2 (5 bases). The length of the CDR3 is 13 residues. Trimming pared 1 base from V and 2 bases from J, leaving 5 bases between. Per germline, CDR1 SGHTA and CDR2 FQGNSA.

This chain uses TRBV7-2 with TRBJ1-4, with D maybe TRBD1 (6 bases). The germline V gene encodes CDR1 SGHTA and CDR2 FQGNSA. The V gene lost 2 bases and the J gene lost 11 bases, with 9 bases spanning the gap. This CDR3 is 12 amino acids long. The CDR3 coding sequence is TGTGCCAGCAGCTTATGGGGGGGCAAACTGTTTTTT. This gives the protein CASSLWGGKLFF.

A note on this clone: One end of the junction is discordant with germline, which a read error may explain. V gene TRBV7-9 combines with J gene TRBJ1-1, with 11 bases identical to TRBD1. CDR3 size: 15 residues. CDR1 is SEHNR and CDR2 is FQNEAQ in the germline V gene (reference sequence). CDR3 residues: CSSSRTGTGGTEAFF. As DNA, the CDR3 is TGTTCCAGCAGCCGGACCGGGACAGGGGGCACTGAAGCTTTCTTT.

This clone was seen a handful of times. The genes are TRBV28 and TRBJ2-5; no definite D call. Per germline, CDR1 MDHEN and CDR2 SYDVKM. The CDR3 length is 14 residues. V lost 6 bases, J lost 1 base, and 12 bases lay in between. Here the CDR3 DNA reads TGTGCCAGCAGAGTGGCCAATCGCCAAGAGACCCAGTACTTC. Its translation is CASRVANRQETQYF. The full variable domain, in which reference TRBV28 and TRBJ2-5 provide the parts outside the CDR3, is DVKVTQSSRYLVKRTGEKVFLECVQDMDHENMFWYRQDPGLGLRLIYFSYDVKMKEKGDIPEGYSVSREKKERFSLILESASTNQTSMYLCASRVANRQETQYFGPGTRLLVL.

The chain employs TRBV4-1 and TRBJ2-7; 7 bases align to TRBD1. This CDR3 is built from 15 residues. Germline CDR1 and CDR2: MGHRA and YSYEKL. Germline trimming cut 0 bases from V and 0 bases from J; bases unmatched to any gene: 2. The CDR3 sequence: CASSQEDRPSYEQYF. The DNA of the CDR3 is TGCGCCAGCAGCCAAGAGGACAGGCCCTCCTACGAGCAGTACTTC.